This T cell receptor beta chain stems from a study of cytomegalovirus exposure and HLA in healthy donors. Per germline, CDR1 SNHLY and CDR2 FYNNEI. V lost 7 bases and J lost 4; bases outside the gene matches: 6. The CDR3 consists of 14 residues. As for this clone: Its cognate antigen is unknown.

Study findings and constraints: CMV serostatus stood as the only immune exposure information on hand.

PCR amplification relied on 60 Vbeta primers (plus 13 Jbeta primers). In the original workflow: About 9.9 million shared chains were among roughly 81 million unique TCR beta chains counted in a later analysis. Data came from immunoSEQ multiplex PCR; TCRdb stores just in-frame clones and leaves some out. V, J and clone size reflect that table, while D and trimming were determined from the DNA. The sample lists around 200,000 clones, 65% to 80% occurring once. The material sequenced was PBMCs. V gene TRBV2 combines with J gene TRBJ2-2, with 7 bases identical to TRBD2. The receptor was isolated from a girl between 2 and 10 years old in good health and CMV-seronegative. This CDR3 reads CASTPGLTTGELFF. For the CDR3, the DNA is TGTGCCAGCACCCCGGGACTAACCACCGGGGAGCTGTTTTTT. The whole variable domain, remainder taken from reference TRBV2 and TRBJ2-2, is EPEVTQTPSHQVTQMGQEVILRCVPISNHLYFYWYRQILGQKVEFLVSFYNNEISEKSEIFDDQFSVERPDGSNFTLKIRSTKLEDSAMYFCASTPGLTTGELFFGEGSRLTVL.